This T cell receptor beta chain appears in the sequencing data of a study of Ad26.COV2.S vaccination and SARS-CoV-2 variants. Whole-study results and caveats: Overall T cell responses may have been underestimated by the analyses of TCR breadth and depth. Considerable breadth of spike-specific CD8+ and CD4+ T cell responses has reportedly been documented following vaccination.

TCRdb keeps only in-frame clones here, not all; method: immunoSEQ multiplex PCR. The data show some 190,000 clones, 70% to 90% seen once. This clone has just one count. No antigen is known for it. Germline V gene lookup returns CDR1 KGHDR and CDR2 SFDVKD. V shed 5 bases and J shed 6 bases, with 16 bases lying between them. The CDR3 contains 15 residues. The sample consisted of peripheral blood, taken after recovery from COVID-19. The TCR was taken from a human donor who had recovered from COVID-19. V gene TRBV24-1 combines with J gene TRBJ2-1; D possibly corresponds to TRBD1 (5 bases). The CDR3 sequence: CATSVGHGIGNEQFF. In DNA form, the CDR3 reads TGTGCCACCAGTGTCGGACATGGGATCGGCAATGAGCAGTTCTTC.